The clone carrying this T cell receptor (beta chain) has a count of ten or more. The antigen remains unidentified. The junction had 9 bases not matched to a gene; V was cut back by 4 bases and J by 7 bases. The CDR3 loop spans 15 amino acids. These data come from a study of neurological immune-mediated disorders. Study results and caveats: A possible signature appeared as one related-CDR3 cluster, in which phylogenetic grouping placed the repertoires of 18 of 34 multiple sclerosis patients. Expanded clones shared no CDR3 amino acid sequences across subjects, suggesting private repertoires in all groups. In HTLV-1-associated myelopathy, TCR clonal expansion was greatest, whereas multiple sclerosis had the least, falling below healthy controls.

TCRdb used MiXCR to reprocess the 5' RACE reads, holding one entry per CDR3 protein. The sample yields 70,000 to 90,000 distinct CDR3 sequences, roughly 4.8% seen once. The unsorted libraries originated from 2 million PBMCs kept at -80 C. This chain connects TRBV12-3 or TRBV12-4 to TRBJ1-5, with 8 positions matching TRBD1. The receptor's source is a woman in her 30s with multiple sclerosis. The sequenced sample consisted of PBMCs. CDR3 loop: CASSSGERTGQPQHF. The CDR3 DNA sequence: TGTGCCAGCAGTTCGGGGGAAAGGACAGGGCAGCCCCAGCATTTT.